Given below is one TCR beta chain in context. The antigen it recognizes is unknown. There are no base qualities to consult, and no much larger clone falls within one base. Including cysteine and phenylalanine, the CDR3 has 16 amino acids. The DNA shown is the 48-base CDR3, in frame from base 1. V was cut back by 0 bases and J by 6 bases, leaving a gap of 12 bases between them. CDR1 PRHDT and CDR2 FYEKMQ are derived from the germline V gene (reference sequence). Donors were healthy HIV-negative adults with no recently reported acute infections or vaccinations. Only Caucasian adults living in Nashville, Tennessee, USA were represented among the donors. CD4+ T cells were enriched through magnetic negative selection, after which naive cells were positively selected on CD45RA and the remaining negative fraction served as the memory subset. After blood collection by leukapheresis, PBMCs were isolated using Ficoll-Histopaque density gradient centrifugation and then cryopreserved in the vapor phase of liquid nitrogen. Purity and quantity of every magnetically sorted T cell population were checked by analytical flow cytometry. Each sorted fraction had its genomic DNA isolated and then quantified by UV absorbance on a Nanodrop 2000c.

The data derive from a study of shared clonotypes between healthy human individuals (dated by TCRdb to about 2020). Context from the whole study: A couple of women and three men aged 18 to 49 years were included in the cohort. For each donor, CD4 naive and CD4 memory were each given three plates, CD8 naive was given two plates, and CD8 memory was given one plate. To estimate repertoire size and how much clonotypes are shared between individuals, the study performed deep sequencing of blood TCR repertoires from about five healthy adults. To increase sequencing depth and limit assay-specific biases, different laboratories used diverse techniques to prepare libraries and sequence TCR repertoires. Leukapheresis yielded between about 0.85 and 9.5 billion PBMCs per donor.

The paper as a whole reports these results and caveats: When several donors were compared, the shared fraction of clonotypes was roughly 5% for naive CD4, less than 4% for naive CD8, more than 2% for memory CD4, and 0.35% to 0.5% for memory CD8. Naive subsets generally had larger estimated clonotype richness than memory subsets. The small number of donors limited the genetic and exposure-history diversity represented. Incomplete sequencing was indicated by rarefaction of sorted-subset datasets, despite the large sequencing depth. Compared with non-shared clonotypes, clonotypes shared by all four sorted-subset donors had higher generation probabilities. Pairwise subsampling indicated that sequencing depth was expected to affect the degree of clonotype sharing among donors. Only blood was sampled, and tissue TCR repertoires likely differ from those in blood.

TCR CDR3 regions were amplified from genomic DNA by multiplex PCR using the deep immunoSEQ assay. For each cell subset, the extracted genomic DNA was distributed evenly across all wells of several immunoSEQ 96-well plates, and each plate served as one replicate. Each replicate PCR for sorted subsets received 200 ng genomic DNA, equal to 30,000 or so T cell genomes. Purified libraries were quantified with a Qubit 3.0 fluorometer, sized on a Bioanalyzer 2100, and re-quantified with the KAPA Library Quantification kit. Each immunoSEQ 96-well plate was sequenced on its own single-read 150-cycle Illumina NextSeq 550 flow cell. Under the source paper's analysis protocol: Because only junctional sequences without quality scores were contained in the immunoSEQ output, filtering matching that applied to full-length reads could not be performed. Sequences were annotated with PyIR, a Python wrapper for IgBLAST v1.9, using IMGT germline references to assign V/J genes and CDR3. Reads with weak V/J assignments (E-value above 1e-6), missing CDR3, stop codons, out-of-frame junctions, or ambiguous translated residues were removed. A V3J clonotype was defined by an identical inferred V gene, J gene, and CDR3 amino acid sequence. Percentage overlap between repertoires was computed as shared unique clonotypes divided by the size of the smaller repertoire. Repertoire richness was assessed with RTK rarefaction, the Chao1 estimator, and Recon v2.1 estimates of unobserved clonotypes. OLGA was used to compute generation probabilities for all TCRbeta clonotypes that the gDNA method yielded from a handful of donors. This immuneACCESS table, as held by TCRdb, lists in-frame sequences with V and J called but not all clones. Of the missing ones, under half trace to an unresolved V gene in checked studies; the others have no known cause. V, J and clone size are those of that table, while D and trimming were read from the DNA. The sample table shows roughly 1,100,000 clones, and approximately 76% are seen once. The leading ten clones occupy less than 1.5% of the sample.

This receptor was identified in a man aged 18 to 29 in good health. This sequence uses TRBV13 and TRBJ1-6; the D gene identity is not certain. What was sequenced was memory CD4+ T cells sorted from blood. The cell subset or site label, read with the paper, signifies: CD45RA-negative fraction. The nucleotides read TGTGCCAGCAGCTTAGGTCGGCAGTGGAGTAATTCACCCCTCCACTTT. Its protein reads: CASSLGRQWSNSPLHF.